This TCR beta chain was identified in a study of beta chain features in type 1 diabetes. For the study at large: Age, gender, cell numbers and subset yield matched between patients and controls. Findings and caveats of the study: Among all four CD4+ subsets, Type 1 diabetes patients had TCRB CDR3s that were moderately but significantly shorter. Although PCR might favor shorter templates, it would do so equally in patients and controls.

Germline V lookup: CDR1 LGHNA, CDR2 YNFKEQ. Trimming removed 0 bases from V and 5 bases from J; junction bases left unmatched: 5. The CDR3 is 15 residues long. Each of the CD4+ naive, central memory, regulatory and stem cell-like memory populations was sorted via CD45RO/CCR7/CD25/CD127/CD95/CD27. This clone was seen a few times. Its antigen is currently unknown. The investigators reverse transcribed all of the isolated RNA, so they sequenced expressed TCRB transcripts. TCRdb keeps only in-frame clones here, not all; method: immunoSEQ multiplex PCR. The table has around 650,000 clones, around 12% seen once; the top ten hold 0.09% to 0.15%.

This chain links TRBV4-2 with TRBJ1-2, with 8 bases lining up with TRBD1. Sequencing used naive CD4+ T cells from blood. This TCR was recovered from a man aged 25-45 years with type 1 diabetes. The CDR3, as DNA: TGTGCCAGCAGCCAAGATCAGGGACAGGAGTATGGCTACACCTTC. This gives the protein CASSQDQGQEYGYTF.